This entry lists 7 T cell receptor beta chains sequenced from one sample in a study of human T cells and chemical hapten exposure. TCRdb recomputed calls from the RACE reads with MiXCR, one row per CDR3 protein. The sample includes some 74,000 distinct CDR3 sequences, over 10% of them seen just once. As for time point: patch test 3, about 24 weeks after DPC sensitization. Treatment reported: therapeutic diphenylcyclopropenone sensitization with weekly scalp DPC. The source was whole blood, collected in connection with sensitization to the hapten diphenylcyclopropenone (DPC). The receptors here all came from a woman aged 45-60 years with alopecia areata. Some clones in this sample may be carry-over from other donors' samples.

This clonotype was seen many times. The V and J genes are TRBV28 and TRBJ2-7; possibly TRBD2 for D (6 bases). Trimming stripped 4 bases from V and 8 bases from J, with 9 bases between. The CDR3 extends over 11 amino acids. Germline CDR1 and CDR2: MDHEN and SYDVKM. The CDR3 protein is CASSSLAKQYF. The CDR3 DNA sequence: TGTGCCAGCAGTTCGCTAGCGAAGCAGTACTTC.

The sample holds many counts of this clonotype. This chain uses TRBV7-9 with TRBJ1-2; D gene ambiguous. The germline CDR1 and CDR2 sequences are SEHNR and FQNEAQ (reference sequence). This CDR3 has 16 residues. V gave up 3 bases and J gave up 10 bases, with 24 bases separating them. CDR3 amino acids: CASSFVALPVLPHYTF. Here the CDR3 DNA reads TGTGCCAGCAGCTTTGTAGCCCTGCCTGTACTCCCACACTACACCTTC.

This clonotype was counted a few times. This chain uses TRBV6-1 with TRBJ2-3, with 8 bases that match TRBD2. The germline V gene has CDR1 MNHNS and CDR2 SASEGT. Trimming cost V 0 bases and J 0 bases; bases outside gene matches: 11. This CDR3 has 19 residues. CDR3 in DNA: TGTGCCAGCAGTGAAGCTAACCTCGGGGGGGTTACTAGCACAGATACGCAGTATTTT. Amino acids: CASSEANLGGVTSTDTQYF.

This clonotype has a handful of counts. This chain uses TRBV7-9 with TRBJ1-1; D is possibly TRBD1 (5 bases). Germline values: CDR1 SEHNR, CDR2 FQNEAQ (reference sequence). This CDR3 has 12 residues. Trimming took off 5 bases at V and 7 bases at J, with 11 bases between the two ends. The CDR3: CASSRGGGEAFF. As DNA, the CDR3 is TGTGCCAGCAGCCGCGGGGGAGGTGAAGCTTTCTTT.

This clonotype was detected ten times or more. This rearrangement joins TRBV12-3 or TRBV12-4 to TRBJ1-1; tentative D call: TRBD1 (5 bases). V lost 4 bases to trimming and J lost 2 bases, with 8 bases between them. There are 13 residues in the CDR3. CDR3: CASSSTVNTEAFF. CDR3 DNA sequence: TGTGCCAGCAGTTCGACAGTTAACACTGAAGCTTTCTTT.

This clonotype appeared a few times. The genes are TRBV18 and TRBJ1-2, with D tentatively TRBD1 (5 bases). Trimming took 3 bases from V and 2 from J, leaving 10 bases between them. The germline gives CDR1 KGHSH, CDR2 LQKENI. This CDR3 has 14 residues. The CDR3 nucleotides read TGTGCCAGCTCACCGCAGACAGTAAACTATGGCTACACCTTC. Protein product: CASSPQTVNYGYTF.

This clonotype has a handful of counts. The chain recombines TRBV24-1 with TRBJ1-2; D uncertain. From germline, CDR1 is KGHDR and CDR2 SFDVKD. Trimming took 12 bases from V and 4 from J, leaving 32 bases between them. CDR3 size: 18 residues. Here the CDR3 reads CAYVKPRGRHAARYGYTF. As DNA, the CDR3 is TGTGCCTACGTGAAACCCCGGGGTAGACACGCGGCCCGCTATGGCTACACCTTC.